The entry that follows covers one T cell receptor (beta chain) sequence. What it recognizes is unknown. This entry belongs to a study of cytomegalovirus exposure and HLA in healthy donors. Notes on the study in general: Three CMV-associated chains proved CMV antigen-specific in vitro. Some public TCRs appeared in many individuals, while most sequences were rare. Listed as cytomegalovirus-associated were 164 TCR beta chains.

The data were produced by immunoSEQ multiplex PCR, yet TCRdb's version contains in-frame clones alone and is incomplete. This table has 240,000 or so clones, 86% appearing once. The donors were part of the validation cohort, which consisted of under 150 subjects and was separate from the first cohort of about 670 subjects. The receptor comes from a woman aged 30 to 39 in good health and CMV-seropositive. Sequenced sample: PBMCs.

The DNA of the CDR3 is TGTGCCTGTATCTCCCGGGACAGAGACTATGGCTACACCTTC. It specifies CACISRDRDYGYTF. The rearrangement uses TRBV30 and TRBJ1-2; 7 bases are a match to TRBD1. V was pared by 6 bases and J by 3 bases, with 10 bases of the junction left unmatched. Germline V CDR1 and CDR2: GTSNPN, SVGIG (reference sequence). The CDR3 consists of 14 residues.